Listed here is a single TCR beta chain. This entry belongs to a study of blood T cell repertoires in COVID-19. Overall study: Samples came from the United States, Italy and Spain, spanning acute and convalescent COVID-19. Sources were T cells, B-cell-depleted T cells, or PBMCs; the material itself was cDNA or gDNA.

Deletions cut 3 bases from V and 1 base from J, with 21 bases between. CDR1 is SGHRS, CDR2 YFSETQ, per germline. CDR3 length: 18 amino acids. As handled by the study authors: Estimates of nucleated cell counts were drawn from the amplification of reference gene primers. Assay: immunoSEQ multiplex PCR; the TCRdb copy retains only in-frame clones and omits some. That table gives V, J and clone size, and the DNA gave D and trimming. The repertoire holds some 270,000 clones, around 88% seen once, with 0.75% to 0.9% in the top ten. This sequence joins TRBV5-1 and TRBJ2-3; D possibly corresponds to TRBD2 (6 bases). The sequence was collected from a man aged 25-45 years with acute or convalescent COVID-19. Source material: peripheral blood. The CDR3 DNA sequence: TGCGCCAGCAGCTCCCCACTGGGAGGAATCCTTGGCACAGATACGCAGTATTTT. This sequence encodes CASSSPLGGILGTDTQYF.